The 20 T cell receptor beta chains below come from one sample, sequenced in a study of blood T cell repertoires in COVID-19. Some clones are missing from TCRdb's copy, which holds only in-frame ones; the method was immunoSEQ multiplex PCR. The sample gives just over 300,000 clones, roughly 90% of which show up once; about 2% is in the top ten. The sequenced material came from peripheral blood. The receptors shown here come from a man younger than 35 with active or convalescent COVID-19.

The chain carries TRBV20-1 and TRBJ1-1; D is uncertain. The CDR3 spans 11 residues. V was clipped by 1 base and J by 10 bases, with 10 bases between them. Per germline, CDR1 DFQATT and CDR2 SNEGSKA (reference sequence). CDR3 bases: TGCAGTGCTAGAGTTGCGGATTCAGCTTTCTTT. It translates to CSARVADSAFF.

This chain uses TRBV10-3 with TRBJ1-5; TRBD1 might be the D (5 bases). In germline, CDR1 is ENHRY, CDR2 SYGVKD. The CDR3 sequence is 15 residues long. V lost 3 bases and J lost 2, with 11 bases in between. The CDR3 spells CAISELSGGNQPQHF. The CDR3 bases are TGTGCCATCAGTGAATTATCGGGGGGCAATCAGCCCCAGCATTTT.

J is TRBJ2-7 and V is TRBV4-1; possible D gene TRBD2, 5 bases. The CDR3 extends over 16 amino acids. Germline assignment: CDR1 MGHRA and CDR2 YSYEKL. The ends were cut back, 0 bases at V and 0 bases at J, with 12 bases in the middle. The DNA for the CDR3 is TGCGCCAGCAGCCAAGAAGAGGGCTTCGTCTCCTACGAGCAGTACTTC. This translates into CASSQEEGFVSYEQYF.

This sequence joins TRBV3-1 (or the pseudogene TRBV3-2) and TRBJ1-6; D gene unclear. The ends were cut back, 2 bases at V and 7 bases at J, with 6 bases in the middle. The CDR3 extends over 13 amino acids. Germline CDR1 reads LGHDT; CDR2 reads YNNKEL (reference sequence). The CDR3 sequence is CASSQTENSPLHF. The DNA for the CDR3 is TGTGCCAGCAGCCAAACTGAAAATTCACCCCTCCACTTT.

The chain combines TRBV2 with TRBJ1-2; 10 nucleotides align to TRBD1. This CDR3 has 14 residues. In germline, CDR1 is SNHLY, CDR2 FYNNEI. The V gene end was trimmed by 8 bases and the J gene end by 7 bases; junction bases not matched to a gene: 10. The CDR3 region has the DNA TGTGCCAGCGGACGACAGGGGGCAGAAAGTGGCTACACCTTC. It codes for CASGRQGAESGYTF.

This chain links TRBV18 with TRBJ2-3; maybe TRBD1 (6 bases). CDR1 KGHSH and CDR2 LQKENI come from the germline V gene. The V end lost 4 bases, the J end lost 6 bases, and 11 bases lay between the germline ends. The CDR3 consists of 13 residues. This chain's CDR3 is CASSQGDWDTQYF. Here the CDR3 DNA reads TGTGCCAGCTCACAGGGGGATTGGGATACGCAGTATTTT.

This sequence joins TRBV11-2 and TRBJ1-1; D not certain. The CDR3 runs 14 residues. V was clipped by 4 bases and J by 4 bases, with 13 bases between them. Germline V gene lookup returns CDR1 SGHAT and CDR2 FQNNGV. CDR3 sequence: CASSSRTGSTEAFF. The DNA of the CDR3 is TGTGCCAGCAGCTCACGGACGGGAAGCACTGAAGCTTTCTTT.

The chain combines TRBV5-1 with TRBJ2-7, with 7 bases aligning to TRBD1. V was pared by 4 bases and J by 0 bases, with 13 bases of the junction left unmatched. The CDR3 is 17 residues long. The germline gives CDR1 SGHRS, CDR2 YFSETQ. In nucleotides, the CDR3 is TGCGCCAGCAGCGCCACCGTGGACAGGAGAAGCTCCTACGAGCAGTACTTC. Translated, it gives CASSATVDRRSSYEQYF.

The rearrangement joins TRBV7-9 to TRBJ2-1; 11 nucleotides agree with TRBD1. The CDR3 runs 16 residues. V was pared by 9 bases and J by 3 bases, with 10 bases of the junction left unmatched. Per germline, CDR1 SEHNR and CDR2 FQNEAQ (reference sequence). This CDR3 reads CASREWGQGVYNEQFF. CDR3 coding DNA: TGTGCCAGTCGAGAATGGGGACAGGGGGTCTACAATGAGCAGTTCTTC.

V and J are TRBV19 and TRBJ1-1; unclear D gene. The V gene lost 8 bases and the J gene lost 1 base, with 11 bases spanning the gap. The CDR3 has 13 residues. CDR1 is LNHDA, CDR2 SQIVND, per germline (reference sequence). CDR3 residues: CASYDTENTEAFF. The CDR3 coding sequence is TGTGCCAGTTATGACACCGAGAACACTGAAGCTTTCTTT.

J is TRBJ2-3 and V is TRBV9; no clear D gene. CDR1 is SGDLS and CDR2 is YYNGEE in the germline V gene. V shed 4 bases and J shed 2 bases, with 8 bases lying between them. The CDR3 length is 13 residues. The CDR3 loop reads CASSIKYTDTQYF. For the CDR3, the DNA is TGTGCCAGCAGCATAAAATACACAGATACGCAGTATTTT.

CDR3 nucleotide sequence: TGTGCCAGCAGCCACGGGGGATGGCATGGCTACACCTTC. Its translation is CASSHGGWHGYTF. The J gene is TRBJ1-2, the V gene TRBV9; possible D gene TRBD1, 5 bases. With 4 bases removed from V and 6 bases from J, the gap between germline ends came to 13 bases. Germline lookup yields CDR1 SGDLS and CDR2 YYNGEE. The CDR3 has 13 amino acids. Full variable domain (missing parts from reference TRBV9 and TRBJ1-2): DSGVTQTPKHLITATGQRVTLRCSPRSGDLSVYWYQQSLDQGLQFLIQYYNGEERAKGNILERFSAQQFPDLHSELNLSSLELGDSALYFCASSHGGWHGYTFGSGTRLTVV.

The chain links TRBV6-1 to TRBJ2-7; 8 bases align to TRBD2. The germline V gene has CDR1 MNHNS and CDR2 SASEGT. This CDR3 has 15 amino acids. With 3 bases clipped from V and 7 bases from J, the junction kept 11 bases outside the gene matches. CDR3 loop: CASSEAGGRSGEQYF. The CDR3 nucleotides read TGTGCCAGCAGTGAGGCGGGAGGACGCTCTGGGGAGCAGTACTTC.

The chain employs TRBV6-2 or TRBV6-3 and TRBJ1-2, with D hard to call. This CDR3 comprises 15 residues. V was cut by 2 bases and J by 4 bases, with 14 bases left in between. Germline CDR1 and CDR2: MNHEY and SVGEGT. CDR3 nucleotides: TGTGCCAGCAGTTACGAGAGTCCCGCCATCTATGGCTACACCTTC. Translated, it gives CASSYESPAIYGYTF.

The chain couples TRBV6-2 or TRBV6-3 to TRBJ2-3, with TRBD2 identical over 8 bases. Per germline, CDR1 MNHEY and CDR2 SVGEGT. The CDR3 runs to 18 residues. V trimming: 1 base; J trimming: 6 bases; junction bases outside the gene matches: 15. CDR3 coding DNA: TGTGCCAGCAGTTACTTTGTCGGGGGGGTTTATTTCGACGATACGCAGTATTTT. Its translation: CASSYFVGGVYFDDTQYF.

This clone was recorded only once. The rearrangement joins TRBV3-1 (or the pseudogene TRBV3-2) to TRBJ1-2; 8 bases are shared with TRBD1. Germline V gene sequence: CDR1 LGHDT, CDR2 YNNKEL (reference sequence). The CDR3 runs 14 residues. V gave up 2 bases and J gave up 8 bases; unmatched junction bases: 7. CDR3 bases: TGTGCCAGCAGCCAATGGACAGGGCTGGAGGGCTACACCTTC. Its translation is CASSQWTGLEGYTF.

In nucleotides, the CDR3 is TGTGCCAGTACCCAAGGACGGGGTGAAGCTTTCTTT. It is translated as CASTQGRGEAFF. The chain combines TRBV19 with TRBJ1-1, with unresolved D. Between the trimmed V and J ends, which lost 7 bases and 7 bases, there was a span of 13 bases. The CDR3 extends over 12 amino acids. Germline V lookup: CDR1 LNHDA, CDR2 SQIVND (reference sequence).

This chain connects TRBV7-6 to TRBJ2-7; TRBD1 matches at 9 bases. Unmatched junction bases numbered 10, after V lost 5 bases and J lost 5 bases. The germline gives CDR1 SGHVS, CDR2 FNYEAQ. The length of the CDR3 is 15 residues. This chain's CDR3 is CASSPMTGQGHEQYF. CDR3 bases: TGTGCCAGCAGCCCTATGACGGGACAGGGCCACGAGCAGTACTTC.

The CDR3 nucleotides read TGCGCCAGCAGCCAAGGGACTAGCGGGGGGATCGGGGAGCTGTTTTTT. This gives the protein CASSQGTSGGIGELFF. This chain uses TRBV4-3 with TRBJ2-2; 14 bases are shared with TRBD2. J was trimmed by 7 bases and V by 1 base; bases with no gene match: 2. Germline V CDR1 and CDR2: LGHNA, YSLEER. The CDR3 spans 16 residues.

This sequence joins TRBV7-9 and TRBJ1-1; no reliable D call. The CDR3 is made up of 13 amino acids. The germline CDR1 and CDR2 sequences are SEHNR and FQNEAQ (reference sequence). Trimming stripped 5 bases from V and 4 bases from J, with 11 bases between. The CDR3 nucleotides are TGTGCCAGCAGCCATCCAAGCCCCACTGAAGCTTTCTTT. This encodes CASSHPSPTEAFF.